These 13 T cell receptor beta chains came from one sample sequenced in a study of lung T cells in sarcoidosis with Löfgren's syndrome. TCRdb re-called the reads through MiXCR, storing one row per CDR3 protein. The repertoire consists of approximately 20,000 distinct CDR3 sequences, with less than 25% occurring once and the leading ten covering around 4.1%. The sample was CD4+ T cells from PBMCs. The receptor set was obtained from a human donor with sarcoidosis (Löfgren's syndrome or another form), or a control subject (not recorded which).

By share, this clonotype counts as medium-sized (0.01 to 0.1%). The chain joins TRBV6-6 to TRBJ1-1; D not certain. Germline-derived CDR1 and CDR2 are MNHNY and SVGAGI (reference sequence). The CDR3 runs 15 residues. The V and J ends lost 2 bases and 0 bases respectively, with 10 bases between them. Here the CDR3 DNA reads TGTGCCAGCAGTTACGACCGGACGGTGAACACTGAAGCTTTCTTT. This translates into CASSYDRTVNTEAFF.

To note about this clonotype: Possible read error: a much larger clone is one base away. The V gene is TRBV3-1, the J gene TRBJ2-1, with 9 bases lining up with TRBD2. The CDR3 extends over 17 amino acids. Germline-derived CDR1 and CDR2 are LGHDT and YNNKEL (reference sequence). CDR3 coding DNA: TGTGCCAGCAGCCAAGAACTCAGCGGGGGGCCTAGCAATGAGCAGCTCTTC. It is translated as CASSQELSGGPSNEQLF.

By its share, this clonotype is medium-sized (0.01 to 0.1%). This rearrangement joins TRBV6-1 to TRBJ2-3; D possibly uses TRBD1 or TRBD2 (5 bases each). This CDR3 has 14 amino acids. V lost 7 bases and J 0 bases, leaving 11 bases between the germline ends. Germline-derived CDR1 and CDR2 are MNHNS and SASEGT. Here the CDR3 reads CASTWDPSTDTQYF. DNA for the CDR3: TGTGCCAGCACCTGGGACCCCAGCACAGATACGCAGTATTTT.

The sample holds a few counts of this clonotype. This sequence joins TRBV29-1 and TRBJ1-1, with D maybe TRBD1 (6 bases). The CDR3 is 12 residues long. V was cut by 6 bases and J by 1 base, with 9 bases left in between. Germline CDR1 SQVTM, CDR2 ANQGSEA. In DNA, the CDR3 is TGCAGCGTACACAGGGAGAACACTGAAGCTTTCTTT. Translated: CSVHRENTEAFF.

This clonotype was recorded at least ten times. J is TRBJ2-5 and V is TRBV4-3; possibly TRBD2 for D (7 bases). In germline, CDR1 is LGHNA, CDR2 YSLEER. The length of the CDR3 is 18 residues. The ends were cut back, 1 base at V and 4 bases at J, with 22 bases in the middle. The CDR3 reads CASSQVRGRGGRGETQYF. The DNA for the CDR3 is TGCGCCAGCAGCCAAGTCCGAGGAAGGGGGGGAAGGGGAGAGACCCAGTACTTC.

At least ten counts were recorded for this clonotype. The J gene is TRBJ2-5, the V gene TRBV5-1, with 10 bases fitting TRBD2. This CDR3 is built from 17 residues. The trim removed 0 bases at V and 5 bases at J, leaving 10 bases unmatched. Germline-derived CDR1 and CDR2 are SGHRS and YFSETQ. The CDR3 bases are TGCGCCAGCAGCTTGGTTGGAAGCGGGGGGGCCGGTGAGACCCAGTACTTC. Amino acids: CASSLVGSGGAGETQYF.

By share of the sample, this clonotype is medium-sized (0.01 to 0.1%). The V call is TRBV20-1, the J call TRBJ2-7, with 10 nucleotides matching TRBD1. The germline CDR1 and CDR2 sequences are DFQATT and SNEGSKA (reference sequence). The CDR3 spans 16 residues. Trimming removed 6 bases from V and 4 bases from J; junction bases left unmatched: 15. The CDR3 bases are TGCAGTGCCCTCAGCCCTCCCGGGACAGGGGATTACGAGCAGTACTTC. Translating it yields CSALSPPGTGDYEQYF.

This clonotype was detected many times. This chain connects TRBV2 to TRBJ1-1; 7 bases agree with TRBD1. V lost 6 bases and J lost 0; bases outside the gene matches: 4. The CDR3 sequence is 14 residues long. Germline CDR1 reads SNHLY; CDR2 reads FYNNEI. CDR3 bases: TGTGCCAGCAGAGACAGGGCAGTGAACACTGAAGCTTTCTTT. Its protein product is CASRDRAVNTEAFF.

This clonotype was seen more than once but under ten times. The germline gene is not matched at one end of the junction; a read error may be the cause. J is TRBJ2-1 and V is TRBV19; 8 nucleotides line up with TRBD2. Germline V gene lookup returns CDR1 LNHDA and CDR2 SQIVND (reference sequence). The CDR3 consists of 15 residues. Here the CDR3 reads CASSRPSGGYNERFF. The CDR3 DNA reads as TGTGCCAGTAGTCGCCCAAGCGGGGGTTACAATGAGCGGTTCTTC.

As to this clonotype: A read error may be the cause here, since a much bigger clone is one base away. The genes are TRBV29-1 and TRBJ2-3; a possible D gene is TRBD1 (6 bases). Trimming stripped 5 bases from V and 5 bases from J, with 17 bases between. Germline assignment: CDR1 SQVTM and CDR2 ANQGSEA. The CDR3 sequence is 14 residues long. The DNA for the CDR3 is TGCAGCGTTAAAATGACCCAGGGGAGAGATACGCAGTATTTT. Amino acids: CSVKMTQGRDTQYF.

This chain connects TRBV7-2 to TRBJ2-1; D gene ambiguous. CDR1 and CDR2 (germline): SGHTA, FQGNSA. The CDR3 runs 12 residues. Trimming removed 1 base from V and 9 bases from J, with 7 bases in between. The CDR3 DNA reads TGTGCCAGCAGCTTAGACTGGGGTGAGCAGTTCTTC. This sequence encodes CASSLDWGEQFF.

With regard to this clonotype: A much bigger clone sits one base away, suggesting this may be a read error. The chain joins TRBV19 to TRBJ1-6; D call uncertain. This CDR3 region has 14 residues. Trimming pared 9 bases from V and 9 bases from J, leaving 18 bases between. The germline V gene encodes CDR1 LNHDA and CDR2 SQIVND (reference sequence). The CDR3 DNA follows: TGTGCCAGCATGCTTCGGGGAGTCGGTTCACCCCTCCACTTT. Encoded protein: CASMLRGVGSPLHF.

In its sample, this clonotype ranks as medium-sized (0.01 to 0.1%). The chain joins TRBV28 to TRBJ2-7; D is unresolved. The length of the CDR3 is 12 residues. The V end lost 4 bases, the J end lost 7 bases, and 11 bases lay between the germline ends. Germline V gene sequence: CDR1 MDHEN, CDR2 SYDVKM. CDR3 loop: CASSSQRLEQYF. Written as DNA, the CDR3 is TGTGCCAGCAGTTCCCAACGCTTGGAGCAGTACTTC.